Sequencing of this T cell receptor beta chain was carried out in a study of blood T cell repertoires in COVID-19. Study-wide background: PBMCs, B-cell-depleted T cells, or T cells provided the cDNA or gDNA that made up the material.

This CDR3 contains 14 residues. The V end was cut by 3 bases, the J end by 3 bases, with 12 bases between. In germline, CDR1 is LNHDA, CDR2 SQIVND (reference sequence). As processed by the authors: It was from reference gene primer amplification that nucleated cell counts were estimated. Data came from immunoSEQ multiplex PCR; TCRdb stores just in-frame clones and leaves some out. V, J and clone size derive from that table, while D and trimming were established from the DNA sequence. The table has more than 250,000 clones, around 90% seen once. Participants spanned ages about 18 to 95 years and resided in 20 to 30 US areas. Which cohort a participant joined came from the clinical history participants gave.

The chain carries TRBV19 and TRBJ2-7; D is possibly TRBD1 (7 bases). Sequenced input: PBMCs or T cells enriched from blood (not recorded which). The source of this sequence is a woman in her twenties or thirties who had recovered from COVID-19. The CDR3 coding sequence is TGTGCCAGTAGTATGGGGCAGGGGGGCTACGAGCAGTACTTC. Its protein is CASSMGQGGYEQYF.